One TCR beta chain is described in this entry. Its antigen has not been determined. Within one base of it there is no much larger clone, and no base qualities were kept. Intraepithelial and lamina propria lymphocytes were isolated from graft specimens using dithiothreitol, EDTA incubations and collagenase D digestion. Bulk TCR-beta sequencing was performed on serial intestinal graft biopsy specimens collected as late as 600 days after transplant. Library preparation was by the immunoSEQ multiplex PCR assay. For most patients, genomic DNA was subjected to high-throughput TCR-beta CDR3 sequencing by Adaptive Biotechnologies. Processing in the source paper ran as follows. Adaptive's ImmunoSEQ software supplied the TCR sequencing data for 15 to 20 patients, while MiXCR and VDJtools were used to process a few other patients. CDR3 nucleotide sequences shared by donor and recipient were removed because the origin of these sequences could not be assigned. To be classed as alloreactive, a clone needed at least 2-fold expansion over unstimulated cells and a minimum CFSE-low frequency of 0.002% (template counts) or 0.001% (read counts). Clones were considered mappable if detected in sequenced pre-transplant spleen, lymph node, or MLR CFSE-low populations of the donor or recipient. The cumulative frequency of alloreactive clones was calculated as a percentage of all sequences, weighted by copy number. TCRdb took over this immuneACCESS table, retaining in-frame rearrangements with V and J assigned. Such tables are incomplete; in checked studies, under half of the missing clones stem from an unresolved V gene, and the remainder is unexplained. The V and J calls and clone size come from that table; D and trimming were worked out from the DNA. The sample table contains over 60,000 clones; only one count was recorded for around nine tenths of them. The leading ten clones occupy about 1.6% of the sample.

These data are taken from a study of graft-versus-host responses after intestinal transplantation (dated by TCRdb to the early 2020s). Notes on the research overall: The transplants that recipients received were multivisceral, liver-intestinal, or isolated intestinal. Samples from a few later patients were sequenced in-house on an Illumina MiSeq with MiXCR processing rather than by the commercial service. Alloreactive clones were identified by sequencing pre-transplant mixed lymphocyte reaction products and comparing these products with unstimulated pre-transplant donor and recipient T cells. After intestinal transplantation, graft-versus-host and host-versus-graft alloreactive T cell clones in the graft, circulation and bone marrow were tracked using bulk TCR-beta CDR3 sequencing. A peak of at least 4% donor T cells among recipient peripheral blood mononuclear cells was the definition used for donor T cell macrochimerism. The cohort enrolled 24 intestinal transplant recipients including one retransplant, and 3 patients lacking pretransplant specimens were excluded. All recipients received anti-thymocyte globulin induction followed by maintenance tacrolimus and steroids for 3 to 4 years. On the study overall, not on this receptor specifically: GvH clones were detected in recipient bone marrow, and some of these GvH clones were observed earlier in ileal mucosa or blood, consistent with an intestinal mucosal origin. The conclusions were limited by the relatively low number and heterogeneity of the intestinal transplant patients. Early after transplant, peak levels of circulating GvH clones were associated with declines in HvG clones. High GvH to HvG T cell clonal ratios were observed in the allografts of patients with donor T cell macrochimerism.

CDR1 and CDR2 are read off the germline V gene as SGHRS and YFSETQ. From its cysteine to its phenylalanine, the CDR3 spans 16 amino acids. The DNA shown is the 48-base CDR3, in frame from base 1. V trim: 4 bases; J trim: 1 base; unmatched bases: 8. The TCR comes from a human patient who received an intestinal transplant, so some T cells may come from the graft donor. This specimen was ileum tissue, taken less than 400 days after transplant. The rearrangement joined TRBV5-1 to TRBJ2-3, with TRBD1 matching 8 junction bases. The CDR3 region reads CASSGRQGLGTDTQYF. In nucleotides, the sequence is TGCGCCAGCAGCGGCCGACAGGGGTTGGGCACAGATACGCAGTATTTT.